The following is a TCR beta chain sequence with its context. This clonotype occurred a few times. It lacks a known antigen. Base quality data are lacking; no much larger clone is found one base away. The germline V gene supplies CDR1 SGHTA and CDR2 FQGTGA. The CDR3 contains 16 residues, cysteine and phenylalanine counted. Of all the DNA, just the CDR3 is kept, 48 bases in frame from base 1. Deletion took 2 bases off V and 5 bases off J, with a span of 15 bases between the germline ends. This specimen comes from a study of T cells in Graves' hyperthyroidism and ophthalmopathy (dated by TCRdb to about 2019). Concerning the study at large: Peripheral blood was collected at initial diagnosis, before any treatment. The paper reports TCR Vbeta CDR3 sequencing of some 140 peripheral blood samples: approximately 41 ophthalmopathy, 70 to 85 hyperthyroidism and approximately 17 progressor patients. For training and testing, the 95 to 100 patients in the discovery cohort were randomly divided in a 7:3 ratio. The study also compared thyroid tissue and blood T-cell repertoires from five or six Graves' hyperthyroidism patients. Following sampling, methimazole starting at 30 mg daily was given to hyperthyroidism patients, and high-dose intravenous methylprednisolone was given to ophthalmopathy patients. A discovery cohort of roughly 100 patients, fewer than 50 with Graves' ophthalmopathy and roughly 59 with stable Graves' hyperthyroidism, was used to find distinguishing TCR V-J signatures. Prospective prediction of ophthalmopathy was tested in an independent validation cohort of approximately 19 hyperthyroidism patients and 15 to 17 patients who later progressed to ophthalmopathy.

Stable Graves' hyperthyroidism was defined as the absence of progression to ophthalmopathy over 18 months of follow-up. Hyperthyroidism patients were newly diagnosed, had a disease duration of under 2 months, and were aged 18 to 65 years. The study excluded patients with uncontrolled infections, other autoimmune diseases, pregnancy or lactation. Diagnoses were based on clinical symptoms, serum thyroxine and TRAb, thyroid ultrasound and orbital computed tomography. PBMCs were separated from roughly 9.3 ml of fresh peripheral blood using Ficoll-Paque density gradient centrifugation. Total RNA was extracted using Trizol reagent, and RNA quality was assessed on an Agilent 2100 Bioanalyzer. The TCR beta CDR3 regions were amplified from the RNA transcripts. The first round of RT-PCR for the TCR CDR3 was performed with the HTBI primer set and the Qiagen OneStep RT-PCR kit. Libraries were constructed in a second round of multiplex PCR, after which size selection and purification were performed. Libraries were sequenced paired-end with 100 bp reads on an Illumina HiSeq2000. The paper's processing steps were these. SOAPnuke was used to process the raw data, throwing out any read that contained adapters or uncalled bases, had a mean Phred below 15, or lacked an exact constant-primer or identifier match. High-quality paired reads were merged using COPE v1.2.5, and each unique nucleotide sequence was defined as a clonotype. MiTCR v1.1 was used to align the clonotypes against IMGT TRBV, TRBD and TRBJ reference segments. Only V-J combinations with frequency above 0.0001, covering about 99% of repertoires, were analysed. The TCS score was defined as the ratio of F50 (clonal expansion) to E x V (chaos), calculated using BLOSUM62-based TCRdist between CDR3 peptides within each V-J. Welch's t-statistics and random forest reduced fewer than 550 V-J features to some 14, which were used in a naive Bayes classifier (R e1071). TCRdb took the public reads, trimmed them with fastp at Q25, ran MiXCR for clone calling and kept in-frame beta chains. For every CDR3 protein sequence, its rows merge into one entry that carries the most common genes and DNA. TCRdb's processing, not the authors' own work, is the source of the V and J calls. The sample table records fewer than 350,000 distinct CDR3 sequences; 15% to 20% of these occur just once. Clones ranked in the top ten supply about 49% of the sample.

What the authors observed across the whole study: No statistical method was used to set the sample size in advance, and investigators knew the group allocation. Most expanded thyroid clonotypes (frequency above 0.001) were also detected in blood, a finding suggesting that blood repertoires may reflect thyroid immune responses. Ophthalmopathy was separated from stable hyperthyroidism by a 13 V-J signature model, with about 86% sensitivity and about 81% specificity obtained in cross-validation and 80%/75% obtained in testing. During validation, the model predicted progression to ophthalmopathy a median of roughly 7.1 months ahead of onset, with roughly 65% sensitivity and roughly 75% specificity.

Sequencing used blood. This TCR was sampled from a woman aged 45-60 years with Graves' hyperthyroidism. This chain joins TRBV7-3 to TRBJ2-2, and possibly TRBD2, on 6 matching bases. In nucleotides, the sequence is TGTGCCAGCAGCTTACTTAGTGCGGGATATACCGGGGAGCTGTTTTTT. This codes for CASSLLSAGYTGELFF.